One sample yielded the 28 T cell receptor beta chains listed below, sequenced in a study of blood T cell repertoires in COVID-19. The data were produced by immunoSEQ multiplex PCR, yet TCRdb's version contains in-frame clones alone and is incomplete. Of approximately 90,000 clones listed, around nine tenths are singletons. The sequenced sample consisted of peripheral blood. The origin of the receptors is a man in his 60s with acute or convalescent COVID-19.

This CDR3 reads CASSPYPDGDETQYF. The CDR3 bases are TGTGCCAGCAGCCCCTACCCAGACGGGGATGAGACCCAGTACTTC. The gene calls are TRBV7-7 and TRBJ2-5, with a weak D call TRBD2 (5 bases). The CDR3 sequence is 15 residues long. The ends were cut back, 5 bases at V and 5 bases at J, with 18 bases in the middle. CDR1 is SSHAT and CDR2 is FNYEAQ in the germline V gene (reference sequence).

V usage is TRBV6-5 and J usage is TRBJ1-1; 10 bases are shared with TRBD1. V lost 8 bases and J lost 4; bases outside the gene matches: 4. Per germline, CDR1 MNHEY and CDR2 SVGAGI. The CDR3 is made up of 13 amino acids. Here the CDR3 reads CASLGQGITEAFF. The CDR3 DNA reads TGTGCCAGCTTGGGACAGGGGATCACTGAAGCTTTCTTT.

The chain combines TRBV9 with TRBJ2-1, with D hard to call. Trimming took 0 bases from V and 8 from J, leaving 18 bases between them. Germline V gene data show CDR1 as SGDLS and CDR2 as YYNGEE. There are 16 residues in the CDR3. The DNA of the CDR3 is TGTGCCAGCAGCGTAGTCGGTCAAGTAGTTCTCCATGAGCAGTTCTTC. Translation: CASSVVGQVVLHEQFF.

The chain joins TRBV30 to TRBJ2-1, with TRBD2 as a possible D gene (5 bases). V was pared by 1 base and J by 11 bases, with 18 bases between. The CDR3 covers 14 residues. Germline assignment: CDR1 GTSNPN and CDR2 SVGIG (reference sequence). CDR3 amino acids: CAWSGLTWPGKQFF. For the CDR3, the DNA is TGTGCCTGGAGTGGTCTCACATGGCCCGGGAAGCAGTTCTTC.

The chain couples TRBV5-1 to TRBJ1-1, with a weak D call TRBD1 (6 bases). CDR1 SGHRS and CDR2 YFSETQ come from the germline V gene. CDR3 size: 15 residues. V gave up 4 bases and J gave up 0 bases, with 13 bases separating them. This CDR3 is CASSEMQGMNTEAFF. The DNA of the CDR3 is TGCGCCAGCAGCGAAATGCAGGGGATGAACACTGAAGCTTTCTTT.

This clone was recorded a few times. The CDR3 loop is CASSPFTSGRGNEQFF. In DNA form, the CDR3 reads TGTGCCAGCAGCCCCTTTACTAGCGGGAGAGGGAATGAGCAGTTCTTC. The chain uses TRBV7-8 and TRBJ2-1, with TRBD2 matching over 11 bases. CDR1 and CDR2 (germline): SGHVS, FQNEAQ. CDR3 length: 16 residues. The V gene end was trimmed by 5 bases and the J gene end by 7 bases; junction bases not matched to a gene: 10.

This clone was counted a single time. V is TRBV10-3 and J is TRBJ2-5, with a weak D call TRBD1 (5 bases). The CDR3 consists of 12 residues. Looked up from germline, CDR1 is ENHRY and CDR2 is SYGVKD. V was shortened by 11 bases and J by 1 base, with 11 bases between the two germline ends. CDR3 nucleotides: TGTGCCGCCACAGGCAGCCAAGAGACCCAGTACTTC. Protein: CAATGSQETQYF.

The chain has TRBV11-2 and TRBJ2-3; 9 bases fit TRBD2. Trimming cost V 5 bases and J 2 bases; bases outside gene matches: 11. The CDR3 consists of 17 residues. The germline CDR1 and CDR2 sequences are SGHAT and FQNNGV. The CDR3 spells CASSLTRLAEVTDTQYF. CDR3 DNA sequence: TGTGCCAGCAGCCTCACGAGACTAGCGGAGGTCACAGATACGCAGTATTTT.

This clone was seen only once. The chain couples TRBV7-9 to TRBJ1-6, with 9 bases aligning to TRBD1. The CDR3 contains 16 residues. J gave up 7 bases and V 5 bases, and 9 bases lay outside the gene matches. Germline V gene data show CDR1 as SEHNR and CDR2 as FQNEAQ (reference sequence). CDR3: CASSPGDRGGNSPLHF. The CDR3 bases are TGTGCCAGCAGCCCCGGAGACAGGGGGGGCAATTCACCCCTCCACTTT.

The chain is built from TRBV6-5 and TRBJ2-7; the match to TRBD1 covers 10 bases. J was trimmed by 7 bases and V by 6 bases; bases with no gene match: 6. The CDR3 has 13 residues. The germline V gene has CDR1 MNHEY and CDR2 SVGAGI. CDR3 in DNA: TGTGCCAGCAGCCGACAGGGGGCGGGTGAGCAGTACTTC. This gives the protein CASSRQGAGEQYF.

For the CDR3, the DNA is TGTGCCAGCAGCTTAGGAGGCAGAGGATCAGCTAACTATGGCTACACCTTC. Translation gives CASSLGGRGSANYGYTF. The rearrangement uses TRBV7-6 and TRBJ1-2; D remains unclear. CDR3 size: 17 residues. V was trimmed by 1 base and J by 0 bases, leaving 15 bases between them. Per germline, CDR1 SGHVS and CDR2 FNYEAQ.

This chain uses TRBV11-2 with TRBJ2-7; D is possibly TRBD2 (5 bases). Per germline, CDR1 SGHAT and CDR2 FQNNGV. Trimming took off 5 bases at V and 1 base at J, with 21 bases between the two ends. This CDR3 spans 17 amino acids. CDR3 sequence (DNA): TGTGCCAGCAGCCGGACTGCCGGAGGCCGTATATCCTACGAGCAGTACTTC. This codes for CASSRTAGGRISYEQYF.

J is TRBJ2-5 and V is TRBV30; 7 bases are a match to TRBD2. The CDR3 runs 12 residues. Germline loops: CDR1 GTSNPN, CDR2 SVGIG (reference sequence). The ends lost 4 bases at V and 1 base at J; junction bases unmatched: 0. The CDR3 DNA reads TGTGCCTGGACTAGCGGCCAAGAGACCCAGTACTTC. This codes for CAWTSGQETQYF.

Written as DNA, the CDR3 is TGTGCCAGCAGCTCATGGACAGGGGACTATGGCTACACCTTC. It encodes CASSSWTGDYGYTF. The genes are TRBV11-2 and TRBJ1-2; 9 bases fit TRBD1. The germline CDR1 and CDR2 sequences are SGHAT and FQNNGV. The CDR3 sequence is 14 residues long. V shed 4 bases and J 3 bases; nucleotides not matched to a gene: 3.

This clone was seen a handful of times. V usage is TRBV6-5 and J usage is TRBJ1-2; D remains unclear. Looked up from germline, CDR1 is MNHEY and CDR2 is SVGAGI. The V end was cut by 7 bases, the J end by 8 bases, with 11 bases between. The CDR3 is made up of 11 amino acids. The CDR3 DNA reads TGTGCCAGCACCCCAGGTTGGGGCTACACCTTC. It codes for CASTPGWGYTF.

CDR3 protein: CAISRDTNSPLHF. The CDR3, as DNA: TGTGCCATTTCCCGGGACACCAATTCACCCCTCCACTTT. The chain recombines TRBV5-4 with TRBJ1-6, with D perhaps TRBD1 (6 bases). The CDR3 has 13 amino acids. Trimming stripped 9 bases from V and 7 bases from J, with 14 bases between. From germline, CDR1 is SGHNT and CDR2 YYREEE (reference sequence).

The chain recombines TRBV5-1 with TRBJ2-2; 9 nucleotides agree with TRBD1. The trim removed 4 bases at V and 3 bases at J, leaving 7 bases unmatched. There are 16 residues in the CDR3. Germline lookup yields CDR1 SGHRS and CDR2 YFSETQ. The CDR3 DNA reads TGCGCCAGCAGCCCCGGGACAGGGATGGACACCGGGGAGCTGTTTTTT. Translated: CASSPGTGMDTGELFF.

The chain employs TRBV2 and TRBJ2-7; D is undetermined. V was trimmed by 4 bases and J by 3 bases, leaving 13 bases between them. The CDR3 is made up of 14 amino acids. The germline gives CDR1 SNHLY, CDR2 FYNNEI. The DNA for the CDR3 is TGTGCCAGCAGTGGTGAAGGCGGCTACTACGAGCAGTACTTC. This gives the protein CASSGEGGYYEQYF.

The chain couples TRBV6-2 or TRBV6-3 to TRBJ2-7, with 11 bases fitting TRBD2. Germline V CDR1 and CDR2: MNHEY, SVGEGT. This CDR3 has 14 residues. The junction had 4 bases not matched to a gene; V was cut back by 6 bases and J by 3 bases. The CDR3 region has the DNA TGTGCCAGCAGCGTAGCGGGGGGGTTCTACGAGCAGTACTTC. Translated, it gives CASSVAGGFYEQYF.

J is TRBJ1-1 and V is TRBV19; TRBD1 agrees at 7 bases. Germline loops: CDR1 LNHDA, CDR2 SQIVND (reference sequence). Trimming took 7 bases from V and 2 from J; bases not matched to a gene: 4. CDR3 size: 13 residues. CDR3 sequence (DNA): TGTGCCAGTATGGGACAGTTAAACACTGAAGCTTTCTTT. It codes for CASMGQLNTEAFF.

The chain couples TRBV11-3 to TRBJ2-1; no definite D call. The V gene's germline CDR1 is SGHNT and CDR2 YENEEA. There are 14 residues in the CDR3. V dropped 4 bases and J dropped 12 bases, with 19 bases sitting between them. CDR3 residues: CASSSTRSLTRQFF. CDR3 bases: TGTGCCAGCAGCTCAACTCGTAGCCTAACGCGGCAGTTCTTC. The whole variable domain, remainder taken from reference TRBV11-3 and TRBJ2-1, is EAGVVQSPRYKIIEKKQPVAFWCNPISGHNTLYWYLQNLGQGPELLIRYENEEAVDDSQLPKDRFSAERLKGVDSTLKIQPAELGDSAVYLCASSSTRSLTRQFFGPGTRLTVL.

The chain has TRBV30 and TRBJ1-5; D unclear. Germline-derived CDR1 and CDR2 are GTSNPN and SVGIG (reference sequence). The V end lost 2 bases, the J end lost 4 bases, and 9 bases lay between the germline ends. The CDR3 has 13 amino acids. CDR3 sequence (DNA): TGTGCCTGGAGTCAAGAGGTTAATCAGCCCCAGCATTTT. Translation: CAWSQEVNQPQHF.

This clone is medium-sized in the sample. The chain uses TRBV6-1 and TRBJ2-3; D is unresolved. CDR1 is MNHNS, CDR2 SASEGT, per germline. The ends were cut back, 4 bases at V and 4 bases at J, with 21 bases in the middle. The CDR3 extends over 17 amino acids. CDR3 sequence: CASSVHQRQAQPDTQYF. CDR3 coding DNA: TGTGCCAGCAGTGTCCACCAACGGCAGGCGCAACCAGATACGCAGTATTTT.

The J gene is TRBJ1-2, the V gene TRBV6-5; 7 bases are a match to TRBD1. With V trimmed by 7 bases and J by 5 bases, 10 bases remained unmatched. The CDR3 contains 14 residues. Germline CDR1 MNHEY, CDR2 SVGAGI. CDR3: CASTRTGTSYGYTF. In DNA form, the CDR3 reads TGTGCCAGCACCCGGACAGGTACCTCATATGGCTACACCTTC.

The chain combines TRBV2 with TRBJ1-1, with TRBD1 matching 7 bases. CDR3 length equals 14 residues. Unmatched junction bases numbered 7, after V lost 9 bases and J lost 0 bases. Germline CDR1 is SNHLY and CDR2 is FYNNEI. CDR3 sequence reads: CASYRGGLNTEAFF. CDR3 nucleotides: TGTGCCAGTTACAGGGGTGGGTTGAACACTGAAGCTTTCTTT. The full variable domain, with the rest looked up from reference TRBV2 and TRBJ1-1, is EPEVTQTPSHQVTQMGQEVILRCVPISNHLYFYWYRQILGQKVEFLVSFYNNEISEKSEIFDDQFSVERPDGSNFTLKIRSTKLEDSAMYFCASYRGGLNTEAFFGQGTRLTVV.

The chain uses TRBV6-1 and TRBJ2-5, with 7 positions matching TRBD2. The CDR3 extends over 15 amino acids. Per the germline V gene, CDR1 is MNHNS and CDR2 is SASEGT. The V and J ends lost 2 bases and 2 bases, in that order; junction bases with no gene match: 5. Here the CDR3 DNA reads TGTGCCAGCAGTGAACTAGTGGGAGGGCAAGAGACCCAGTACTTC. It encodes CASSELVGGQETQYF.

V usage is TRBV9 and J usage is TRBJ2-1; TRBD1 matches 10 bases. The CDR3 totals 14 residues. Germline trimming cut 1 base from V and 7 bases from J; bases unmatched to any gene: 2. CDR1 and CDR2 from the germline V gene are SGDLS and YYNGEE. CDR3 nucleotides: TGTGCCAGCAGCGTACGGACAGGGGGGAATGAGCAGTTCTTC. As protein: CASSVRTGGNEQFF.

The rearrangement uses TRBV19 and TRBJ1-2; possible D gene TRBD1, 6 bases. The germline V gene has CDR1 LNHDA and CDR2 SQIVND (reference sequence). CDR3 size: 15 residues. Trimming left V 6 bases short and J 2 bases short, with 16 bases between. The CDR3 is CASSPPGRGNYGYTF. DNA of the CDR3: TGTGCCAGTAGCCCCCCGGGCAGGGGCAACTATGGCTACACCTTC.